Listed here are 13 T cell receptor beta chains from one sample, sequenced in a study of T-cell reconstitution after alpha-beta-depleted transplantation in children. Library preparation (for TCRbeta) was performed with unique molecular identifiers. MiXCR, applied by TCRdb to the PCR reads, yields one record per CDR3 protein. The sample shows 450,000 to 550,000 distinct CDR3 sequences, about an eighth of them seen only once. The sequenced sample was PBMCs, mostly from graft donor cells, obtained 180 days after TCRalphabeta/CD19-depleted stem cell transplant. These receptors were taken from a female patient aged 2-9 years who had a stem cell transplant for aplastic anemia, so the T cells may come from the graft donor.

This chain uses TRBV6-6 with TRBJ2-1; D is uncertain. This CDR3 spans 12 amino acids. CDR1 and CDR2 (germline): MNHNY, SVGAGI (reference sequence). V lost 8 bases and J lost 8, with 13 bases in between. Here the CDR3 reads CASRKLGHEQFF. The DNA for the CDR3 is TGTGCCAGCCGGAAGTTAGGTCATGAGCAGTTCTTC.

The chain employs TRBV24-1 and TRBJ2-3, with no clear D. Germline V gene lookup returns CDR1 KGHDR and CDR2 SFDVKD. CDR3 size: 13 residues. With 2 bases removed from V and 4 bases from J, the gap between germline ends came to 6 bases. CDR3 amino acids: CATSDSLSDTQYF. Here the CDR3 DNA reads TGTGCCACCAGTGATTCACTCTCAGATACGCAGTATTTT.

This clonotype was seen just once. The genes are TRBV29-1 and TRBJ1-1; no clear D gene. This CDR3 region has 16 residues. Per germline, CDR1 SQVTM and CDR2 ANQGSEA. Between the trimmed V and J ends, which lost 6 bases and 2 bases, there was a span of 22 bases. The DNA for the CDR3 is TGCAGCGTCGCCTTTTCCCCGGGTGTGAGTAACACTGAAGCTTTCTTT. Translating gives CSVAFSPGVSNTEAFF.

This clonotype was seen a handful of times. The rearrangement joins TRBV10-3 to TRBJ1-1; TRBD1 is a possible D gene (5 bases). Trimming stripped 4 bases from V and 1 base from J, with 10 bases between. The CDR3 loop spans 14 amino acids. The germline CDR1 and CDR2 sequences are ENHRY and SYGVKD. In DNA form, the CDR3 reads TGTGCCATCAGTGGGCGGGGCAGGAACACTGAAGCTTTCTTT. As protein: CAISGRGRNTEAFF.

About this clonotype: This could be a read error, since a much larger clone is one nucleotide away. The V call is TRBV29-1, the J call TRBJ2-7; D is undetermined. The V gene's germline CDR1 is SQVTM and CDR2 ANQGSEA. The length of the CDR3 is 13 residues. The CDR3 DNA follows: TGCAGCGTTGAGGTCACAGTTACCTACGAGCACTACTTC. Translating it yields CSVEVTVTYEHYF.

The rearrangement joins TRBV6-1 to TRBJ2-7; 8 bases align to TRBD2. The CDR3 consists of 14 residues. Germline loops: CDR1 MNHNS, CDR2 SASEGT. The trim removed 5 bases at V and 0 bases at J, leaving 3 bases unmatched. As DNA, the CDR3 is TGTGCCAGCAGTATCGGGACTAGCTCCTACGAGCAGTACGTC. This encodes CASSIGTSSYEQYV.

This clonotype was observed a few times. The gene calls are TRBV18 and TRBJ2-3; perhaps TRBD2 as D (5 bases). This CDR3 has 14 amino acids. Trimming took 6 bases from V and 4 from J, leaving 14 bases between them. CDR1 KGHSH and CDR2 LQKENI come from the germline V gene. The chain's CDR3 is CASSPLRDPDTQYF. The CDR3 coding sequence is TGTGCCAGCTCCCCCTTGAGGGATCCAGATACGCAGTATTTT.

This clonotype was counted a few times. This rearrangement joins TRBV29-1 to TRBJ1-1, with TRBD1 as a possible D gene (5 bases). V lost 1 base, J lost 4 bases, and 16 bases lay in between. Per germline, CDR1 SQVTM and CDR2 ANQGSEA. The CDR3 length is 15 residues. DNA of the CDR3: TGCAGCGTTGAAGTCCTCAGGGTTTTCGGCACTGAAGCTTTCTTT. Translating it yields CSVEVLRVFGTEAFF.

Only a few counts were recorded for this clonotype. This sequence joins TRBV5-1 and TRBJ2-1; D may correspond to TRBD1 or TRBD2 (5 bases each). From germline, CDR1 is SGHRS and CDR2 YFSETQ. The V gene lost 3 bases and the J gene lost 9 bases, with 19 bases spanning the gap. This CDR3 is built from 15 residues. The CDR3 here is CASSSTGTASGEQFF. DNA of the CDR3: TGCGCCAGCAGCTCAACCGGGACGGCGTCGGGTGAGCAGTTCTTC.

V is TRBV9 and J is TRBJ1-2; a possible D gene is TRBD1 (5 bases). Deletions cut 0 bases from V and 3 bases from J, with 9 bases between. In germline, CDR1 is SGDLS, CDR2 YYNGEE. The CDR3 contains 14 residues. The CDR3, as DNA: TGTGCCAGCAGCGTAGATCAGGGATACTATGGCTACACCTTC. This encodes CASSVDQGYYGYTF.

This clonotype was seen ten or more times. The chain carries TRBV12-3 or TRBV12-4 and TRBJ2-3, with D unresolved. The CDR3 has 14 amino acids. Trimming stripped 1 base from V and 2 bases from J, with 7 bases between. CDR3 loop: CASSLVLYTDTQYF. CDR3 DNA sequence: TGTGCCAGCAGTTTAGTACTATACACAGATACGCAGTATTTT.

V usage is TRBV15 and J usage is TRBJ1-1, with D unresolved. V dropped 0 bases and J dropped 11 bases, with 13 bases sitting between them. Germline values: CDR1 LNHNV, CDR2 YYDKDF (reference sequence). The CDR3 consists of 13 residues. This CDR3 reads CATSRDIMVTAFF. CDR3 DNA sequence: TGTGCCACCAGCAGAGATATTATGGTAACGGCTTTCTTT. Combining the CDR3 with reference TRBV15 and TRBJ1-1 gives the whole variable domain DAMVIQNPRYQVTQFGKPVTLSCSQTLNHNVMYWYQQKSSQAPKLLFHYYDKDFNNEADTPDNFQSRRPNTSFCFLDIRSPGLGDTAMYLCATSRDIMVTAFFGQGTRLTVV.

This clonotype has only a few counts. The J gene is TRBJ2-5, the V gene TRBV24-1, with D perhaps TRBD2 (6 bases). V was clipped by 2 bases and J by 4 bases, with 10 bases between them. Looked up from germline, CDR1 is KGHDR and CDR2 is SFDVKD. This CDR3 region has 14 residues. CDR3 coding DNA: TGTGCCACCAGTGATTACGGGGGTGTAGAGACCCAGTACTTC. It translates to CATSDYGGVETQYF.